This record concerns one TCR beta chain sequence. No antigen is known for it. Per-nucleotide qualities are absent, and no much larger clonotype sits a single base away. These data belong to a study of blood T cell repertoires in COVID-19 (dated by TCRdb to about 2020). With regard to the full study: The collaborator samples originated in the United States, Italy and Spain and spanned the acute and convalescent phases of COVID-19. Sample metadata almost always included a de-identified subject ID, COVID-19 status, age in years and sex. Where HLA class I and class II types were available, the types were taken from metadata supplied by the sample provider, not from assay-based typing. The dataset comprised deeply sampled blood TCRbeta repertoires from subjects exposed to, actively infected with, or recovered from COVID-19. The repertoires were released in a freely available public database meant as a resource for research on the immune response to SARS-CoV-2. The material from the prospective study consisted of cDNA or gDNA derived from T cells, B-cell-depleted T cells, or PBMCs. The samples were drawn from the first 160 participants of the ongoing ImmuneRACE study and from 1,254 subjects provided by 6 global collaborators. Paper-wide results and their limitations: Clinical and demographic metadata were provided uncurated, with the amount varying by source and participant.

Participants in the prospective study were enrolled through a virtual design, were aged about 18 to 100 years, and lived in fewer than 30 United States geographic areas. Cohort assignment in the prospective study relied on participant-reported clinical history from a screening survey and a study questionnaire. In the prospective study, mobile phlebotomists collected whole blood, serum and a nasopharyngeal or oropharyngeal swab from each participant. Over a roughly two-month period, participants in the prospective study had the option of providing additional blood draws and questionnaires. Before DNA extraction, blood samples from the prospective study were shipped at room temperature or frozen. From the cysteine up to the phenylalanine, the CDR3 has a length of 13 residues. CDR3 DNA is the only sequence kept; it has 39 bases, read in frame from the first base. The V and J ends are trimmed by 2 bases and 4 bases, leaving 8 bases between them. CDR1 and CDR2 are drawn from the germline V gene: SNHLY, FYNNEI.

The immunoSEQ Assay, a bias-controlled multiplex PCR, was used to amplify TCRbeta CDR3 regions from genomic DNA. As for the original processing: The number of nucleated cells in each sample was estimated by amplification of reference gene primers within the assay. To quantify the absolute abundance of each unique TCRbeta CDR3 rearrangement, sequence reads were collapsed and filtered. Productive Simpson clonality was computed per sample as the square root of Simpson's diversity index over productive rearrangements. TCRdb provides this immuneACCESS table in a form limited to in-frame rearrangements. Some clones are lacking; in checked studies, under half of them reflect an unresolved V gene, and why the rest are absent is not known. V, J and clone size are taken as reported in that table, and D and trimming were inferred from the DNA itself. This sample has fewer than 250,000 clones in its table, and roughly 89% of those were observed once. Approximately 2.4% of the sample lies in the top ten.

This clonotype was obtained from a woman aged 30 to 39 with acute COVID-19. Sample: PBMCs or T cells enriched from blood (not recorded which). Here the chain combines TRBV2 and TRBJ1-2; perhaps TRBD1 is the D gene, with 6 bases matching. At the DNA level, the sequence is TGTGCCAGCAGTGAACTGGACAGCTATGGCTACACCTTC. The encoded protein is CASSELDSYGYTF.